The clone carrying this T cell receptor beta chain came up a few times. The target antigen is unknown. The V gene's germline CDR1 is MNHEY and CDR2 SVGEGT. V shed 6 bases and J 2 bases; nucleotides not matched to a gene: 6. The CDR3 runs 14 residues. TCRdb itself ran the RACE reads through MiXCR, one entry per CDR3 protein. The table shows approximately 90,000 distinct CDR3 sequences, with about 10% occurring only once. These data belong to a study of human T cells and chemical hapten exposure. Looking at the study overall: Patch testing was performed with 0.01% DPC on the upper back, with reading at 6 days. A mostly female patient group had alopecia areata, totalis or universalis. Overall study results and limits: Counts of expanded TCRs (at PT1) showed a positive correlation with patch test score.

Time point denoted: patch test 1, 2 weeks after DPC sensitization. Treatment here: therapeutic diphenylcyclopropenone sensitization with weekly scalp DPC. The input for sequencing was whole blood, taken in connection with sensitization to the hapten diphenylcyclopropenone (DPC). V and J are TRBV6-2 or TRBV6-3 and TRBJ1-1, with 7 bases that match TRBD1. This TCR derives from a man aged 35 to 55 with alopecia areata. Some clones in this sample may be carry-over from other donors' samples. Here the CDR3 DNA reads TGTGCCAGCAGAAAGGGACAGATAAACACTGAAGCTTTCTTT. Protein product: CASRKGQINTEAFF.